What follows are 32 T cell receptor beta chains derived from one specimen sequenced in a study of blood T cell repertoires in COVID-19. Clones were read by immunoSEQ multiplex PCR, and TCRdb kept only the in-frame ones, dropping some. The table shows about 130,000 clones, with more than 70% occurring only once. The sample taken for sequencing was peripheral blood. The source of these receptors is a woman younger than 45 who had recovered from COVID-19.

This clone was counted a few times. The rearrangement links TRBV6-2 or TRBV6-3 to TRBJ2-3; 12 bases fit TRBD2. V was pared by 5 bases and J by 6 bases, with 6 bases of the junction left unmatched. The CDR3 has 15 amino acids. Per germline, CDR1 MNHEY and CDR2 SVGEGT. The CDR3 DNA reads TGTGCCAGCAGTCAGACTAGCGGGGGAGGGGATACGCAGTATTTT. It encodes CASSQTSGGGDTQYF.

The V call is TRBV18, the J call TRBJ1-1; 7 bases are a match to TRBD1. The CDR3 contains 17 residues. V trimming: 3 bases; J trimming: 6 bases; junction bases outside the gene matches: 16. CDR1 is KGHSH and CDR2 is LQKENI in the germline V gene. The CDR3 DNA reads TGTGCCAGCTCACCTTTACCCTCGACAGGGAAGGATTCTGAAGCTTTCTTT. This sequence encodes CASSPLPSTGKDSEAFF. Looking up the rest from reference TRBV18 and TRBJ1-1 gives the full variable domain: NAGVMQNPRHLVRRRGQEARLRCSPMKGHSHVYWYRQLPEEGLKFMVYLQKENIIDESGMPKERFSAEFPKEGPSILRIQQVVRGDSAAYFCASSPLPSTGKDSEAFFGQGTRLTVV.

This clone showed up just a few times. The genes are TRBV10-2 and TRBJ2-1; perhaps TRBD1 as D (5 bases). V was trimmed by 4 bases and J by 3 bases, leaving 10 bases between them. The germline gives CDR1 WSHSY, CDR2 SAAADI. The CDR3 spans 14 residues. The CDR3 loop reads CASSGKQVYNEQFF. For the CDR3, the DNA is TGCGCCAGCAGTGGGAAACAGGTCTACAATGAGCAGTTCTTC.

The chain recombines TRBV4-1 with TRBJ1-1; the match to TRBD1 covers 7 bases. Germline CDR1 MGHRA, CDR2 YSYEKL. CDR3 length equals 17 residues. The V gene end was trimmed by 5 bases and the J gene end by 1 base; junction bases not matched to a gene: 13. The CDR3 protein is CASSKKKGTERNTEAFF. The CDR3 region has the DNA TGCGCCAGCAGCAAGAAGAAAGGGACAGAGAGGAACACTGAAGCTTTCTTT.

The chain combines TRBV4-2 with TRBJ2-1; 7 positions match TRBD2. With 2 bases clipped from V and 5 bases from J, the junction kept 12 bases outside the gene matches. Germline assignment: CDR1 LGHNA and CDR2 YNFKEQ. The CDR3 contains 17 residues. The CDR3: CASSQNRWGGENNEQFF. The CDR3 bases are TGTGCCAGCAGCCAAAACCGTTGGGGGGGTGAGAACAATGAGCAGTTCTTC.

The chain uses TRBV6-5 and TRBJ2-5; TRBD2 matches 8 bases. This CDR3 contains 16 residues. V was clipped by 0 bases and J by 2 bases; unmatched bases: 5. Looked up from germline, CDR1 is MNHEY and CDR2 is SVGAGI. Here the CDR3 DNA reads TGTGCCAGCAGTTACTCAACGGGGGGGCCGCAAGAGACCCAGTACTTC. Translation gives CASSYSTGGPQETQYF.

The V and J genes are TRBV5-1 and TRBJ1-2; D is unresolved. Germline lookup yields CDR1 SGHRS and CDR2 YFSETQ. V was cut by 3 bases and J by 6 bases, with 15 bases left in between. The CDR3 runs 14 residues. For the CDR3, the DNA is TGCGCCAGCAGCTCGAGCGGGAGACCGGATGGCTACACCTTC. Amino acid sequence: CASSSSGRPDGYTF.

The chain links TRBV19 to TRBJ2-7; perhaps TRBD1 as D (6 bases). Germline values: CDR1 LNHDA, CDR2 SQIVND (reference sequence). V lost 2 bases and J 2 bases, leaving 7 bases between the germline ends. The CDR3 loop spans 13 amino acids. CDR3 bases: TGTGCCAGTAGTATACGGACAGCCTACGAGCAGTACTTC. Its protein product is CASSIRTAYEQYF.

This sequence joins TRBV4-2 and TRBJ2-6; TRBD2 matches 7 bases. The V and J ends lost 1 base and 6 bases, in that order; junction bases with no gene match: 6. The CDR3 spans 16 residues. Per germline, CDR1 LGHNA and CDR2 YNFKEQ. In DNA form, the CDR3 reads TGTGCCAGCAGCCAAGCAGCGGGGACTGAGGCCAACGTCCTGACTTTC. The encoded protein is CASSQAAGTEANVLTF.

The V and J genes are TRBV19 and TRBJ1-1; D not resolved. Per the germline V gene, CDR1 is LNHDA and CDR2 is SQIVND (reference sequence). This CDR3 is built from 13 residues. Trimming took 6 bases from V and 5 from J, leaving 13 bases between them. This CDR3 is CASRELGGTEAFF. The CDR3 DNA is TGTGCCAGTAGAGAATTGGGCGGGACTGAAGCTTTCTTT.

This clone came up a few times. The rearrangement joins TRBV13 to TRBJ2-7; a weak D match, TRBD1 (5 bases). Trimming left V 5 bases short and J 6 bases short, with 11 bases between. This CDR3 spans 12 amino acids. The V gene's germline CDR1 is PRHDT and CDR2 FYEKMQ (reference sequence). The CDR3 bases are TGTGCCAGCAGCCCAGACAGACGCGAGCAGTACTTC. Its protein product is CASSPDRREQYF.

The chain couples TRBV15 to TRBJ2-5, with 8 bases identical to TRBD2. The V and J ends lost 6 bases and 3 bases, in that order; junction bases with no gene match: 6. This CDR3 has 14 amino acids. CDR1 LNHNV and CDR2 YYDKDF come from the germline V gene (reference sequence). CDR3 loop: CATSKAGVEETQYF. In nucleotides, the CDR3 is TGTGCCACCAGTAAAGCGGGAGTTGAAGAGACCCAGTACTTC.

V and J are TRBV27 and TRBJ1-1; no clear D gene. The CDR3 spans 13 residues. Germline loops: CDR1 MNHEY, CDR2 SMNVEV (reference sequence). V lost 3 bases, J lost 0 bases, and 5 bases lay in between. The CDR3 DNA reads as TGTGCCAGCAGTTTCGACATGAACACTGAAGCTTTCTTT. Its translation: CASSFDMNTEAFF.

The chain has TRBV19 and TRBJ1-4, with D possibly matching TRBD1 (6 bases). V gave up 11 bases and J gave up 0 bases, with 10 bases separating them. Looked up from germline, CDR1 is LNHDA and CDR2 is SQIVND (reference sequence). This CDR3 is built from 13 residues. CDR3 nucleotide sequence: TGTGCCGGGGGGGCGGCAACTAATGAAAAACTGTTTTTT. Protein product: CAGGAATNEKLFF.

This clone is a singleton in its sample. V usage is TRBV7-8 and J usage is TRBJ2-7; tentatively, D is TRBD2 (6 bases). CDR3 length equals 15 residues. Germline-derived CDR1 and CDR2 are SGHVS and FQNEAQ. The V end was cut by 4 bases, the J end by 1 base, with 14 bases between. CDR3 residues: CASSWQLAPSYEQYF. CDR3 sequence (DNA): TGTGCCAGCAGCTGGCAGCTAGCGCCGTCCTACGAGCAGTACTTC.

The rearrangement joins TRBV10-2 to TRBJ2-1; 8 nucleotides align to TRBD2. Germline CDR1 reads WSHSY; CDR2 reads SAAADI. J lost 9 bases, V lost 6 bases, and 10 bases had no gene match. This CDR3 has 14 residues. CDR3 sequence reads: CASSTLGGGTEQFF. CDR3 DNA sequence: TGCGCCAGCAGCACACTAGGCGGGGGGACTGAGCAGTTCTTC.

The V and J genes are TRBV6-5 and TRBJ2-3, with TRBD2 matching over 8 bases. The V gene end was trimmed by 7 bases and the J gene end by 1 base; junction bases not matched to a gene: 7. CDR1 is MNHEY, CDR2 SVGAGI, per germline. This CDR3 spans 15 amino acids. CDR3 sequence reads: CASNLAGYGTDTQYF. The CDR3 DNA follows: TGTGCCAGCAACCTAGCGGGCTATGGCACAGATACGCAGTATTTT.

The chain uses TRBV5-1 and TRBJ2-4, with 8 bases aligning to TRBD2. This CDR3 spans 15 amino acids. V trimming: 0 bases; J trimming: 11 bases; junction bases outside the gene matches: 10. CDR1 SGHRS and CDR2 YFSETQ come from the germline V gene. The CDR3 sequence is CASSLGAGRAGVQYF. In DNA, the CDR3 is TGCGCCAGCAGCTTGGGAGCCGGGAGAGCGGGGGTTCAGTACTTC.

This chain uses TRBV13 with TRBJ2-1; 11 bases are shared with TRBD1. The V gene end was trimmed by 2 bases and the J gene end by 6 bases; junction bases not matched to a gene: 15. This CDR3 region has 19 residues. CDR1 is PRHDT, CDR2 FYEKMQ, per germline (reference sequence). The CDR3 loop reads CASSLSKWTGGYNPNEQFF. CDR3 coding DNA: TGTGCCAGCAGCTTATCGAAGTGGACAGGGGGCTACAACCCCAATGAGCAGTTCTTC.

The chain uses TRBV11-3 and TRBJ2-1; 8 nucleotides align to TRBD2. Germline CDR1 and CDR2: SGHNT and YENEEA. This CDR3 region has 17 residues. With V trimmed by 5 bases and J by 5 bases, 14 bases remained unmatched. Here the CDR3 reads CASSPGGAGGSDNEQFF. As DNA, the CDR3 is TGTGCCAGCAGCCCGGGTGGTGCGGGGGGATCCGACAATGAGCAGTTCTTC. Together with reference TRBV11-3 and TRBJ2-1, the CDR3 gives the full variable domain: EAGVVQSPRYKIIEKKQPVAFWCNPISGHNTLYWYLQNLGQGPELLIRYENEEAVDDSQLPKDRFSAERLKGVDSTLKIQPAELGDSAVYLCASSPGGAGGSDNEQFFGPGTRLTVL.

V is TRBV2 and J is TRBJ2-7; no reliable D call. Germline CDR1 reads SNHLY; CDR2 reads FYNNEI. The CDR3 covers 13 residues. V gave up 3 bases and J gave up 2 bases, with 8 bases separating them. CDR3 nucleotide sequence: TGTGCCAGCAGTGATGTCAGGACCTACGAGCAGTACTTC. Its translation is CASSDVRTYEQYF.

This chain links TRBV6-5 with TRBJ2-4; possibly TRBD1 for D (6 bases). The CDR3 is made up of 14 amino acids. V was clipped by 6 bases and J by 5 bases, with 14 bases between them. Germline V gene sequence: CDR1 MNHEY, CDR2 SVGAGI. The CDR3 bases are TGTGCCAGCAGAGGGGGTCTGGGTGAAAACATTCAGTACTTC. As protein: CASRGGLGENIQYF.

This chain links TRBV3-1 (or the pseudogene TRBV3-2) with TRBJ2-7, with a possible D match to TRBD1 (6 bases). CDR1 and CDR2 from the germline V gene are LGHDT and YNNKEL (reference sequence). V gave up 4 bases and J gave up 4 bases, with 14 bases separating them. The CDR3 contains 14 residues. CDR3 nucleotides: TGTGCCAGCAGCCCCAATCAGGGGACATACGAGCAGTACTTC. It is translated as CASSPNQGTYEQYF.

This chain uses TRBV24-1 with TRBJ2-3; 10 nucleotides match TRBD2. V gave up 4 bases and J gave up 0 bases; unmatched junction bases: 3. This CDR3 comprises 16 residues. Per the germline V gene, CDR1 is KGHDR and CDR2 is SFDVKD. CDR3 sequence: CATSDPTSGSTDTQYF. The CDR3, as DNA: TGTGCCACCAGTGACCCGACTAGCGGGAGCACAGATACGCAGTATTTT.

The gene calls are TRBV5-1 and TRBJ1-6, with D possibly being TRBD1 (5 bases). Trimming removed 1 base at V and 8 bases at J, with 10 bases between. Germline V gene lookup returns CDR1 SGHRS and CDR2 YFSETQ. The CDR3 contains 14 residues. The DNA of the CDR3 is TGCGCCAGCAGCTTGCTAGGGGTTGATTCACCCCTCCACTTT. Protein sequence: CASSLLGVDSPLHF.

The chain couples TRBV18 to TRBJ1-1, with a possible D match to TRBD1 (5 bases). CDR3 length equals 17 residues. CDR1 KGHSH and CDR2 LQKENI come from the germline V gene. The germline V and J ends were trimmed by 3 bases and 3 bases, with 20 bases remaining between them. The CDR3 DNA sequence: TGTGCCAGCTCACCTAGACACACCCGGCAGGGTGACACTGAAGCTTTCTTT. It codes for CASSPRHTRQGDTEAFF.

Comments on this clone: Its ends do not fully match the called genes, so a read error is possible. The chain uses TRBV28 and TRBJ1-5, with 8 positions matching TRBD1. The germline gives CDR1 MDHEN, CDR2 SYDVKM. The length of the CDR3 is 14 residues. CDR3 DNA sequence: TGTGCCTCCGGAACAGGGGGAAGCACTCAGCCCCAGCATTTT. Translation gives CASGTGGSTQPQHF.

The chain joins TRBV5-6 to TRBJ2-1; 9 bases align to TRBD2. The V segment lost 3 bases and the J segment 7 bases; nucleotides outside the gene matches: 11. CDR1 and CDR2 (germline): SGHDT, YYEEEE. The CDR3 consists of 16 residues. The CDR3 here is CASSWGAGGPGNEQFF. CDR3 nucleotide sequence: TGTGCCAGCAGCTGGGGGGCGGGAGGGCCCGGGAATGAGCAGTTCTTC.

The table lists this clone with a count of one. The chain has TRBV19 and TRBJ2-5, with TRBD2 matching over 7 bases. The germline V gene encodes CDR1 LNHDA and CDR2 SQIVND (reference sequence). The CDR3 contains 14 residues. V lost 6 bases and J lost 1; bases outside the gene matches: 5. This CDR3 is CASSSGGGQETQYF. The CDR3 coding sequence is TGTGCCAGTAGCTCGGGGGGAGGCCAAGAGACCCAGTACTTC.

This chain connects TRBV15 to TRBJ1-5; D not certain. The CDR3 spans 17 residues. V lost 0 bases and J lost 4, with 16 bases in between. CDR1 LNHNV and CDR2 YYDKDF come from the germline V gene (reference sequence). As DNA, the CDR3 is TGTGCCACCAGCAGAGATATTTACCCCCCGGGTAATCAGCCCCAGCATTTT. Translating it yields CATSRDIYPPGNQPQHF.

V is TRBV27 and J is TRBJ2-1; TRBD2 matches at 10 bases. There are 15 residues in the CDR3. CDR1 is MNHEY and CDR2 is SMNVEV in the germline V gene (reference sequence). The J segment lost 3 bases and the V segment lost 2 bases, leaving 1 base of the junction unmatched. Here the CDR3 reads CASSLTSGNYNEQFF. CDR3 sequence (DNA): TGTGCCAGCAGTTTAACTAGCGGGAACTACAATGAGCAGTTCTTC.

The chain couples TRBV6-1 to TRBJ1-5; unclear D gene. The V end was cut by 2 bases, the J end by 0 bases, with 8 bases between. This CDR3 contains 15 residues. Germline loops: CDR1 MNHNS, CDR2 SASEGT. CDR3 bases: TGTGCCAGCAGTGAAACATCAGGTAGCAATCAGCCCCAGCATTTT. Translated, it gives CASSETSGSNQPQHF.